These 26 T cell receptor beta chains were all obtained from the same sample, sequenced in a study of T-cell reconstitution after alpha-beta-depleted transplantation in children. Using unique molecular identifiers, the investigators prepared the TCRbeta library. TCRdb itself ran the PCR reads through MiXCR, one entry per CDR3 protein. The sample has around 360,000 distinct CDR3 sequences, over 9% seen once; the top ten hold 2.4%. This material consisted of PBMCs from the stem cell graft donor, taken from the stem cell graft. The origin of the receptors is a human donor who donated a stem cell graft to a child with acute lymphoblastic leukemia.

This clonotype was observed many times. The gene calls are TRBV4-3 and TRBJ2-7; D call uncertain. V lost 0 bases and J 3 bases, leaving 6 bases between the germline ends. The CDR3 runs 13 residues. Germline CDR1 and CDR2: LGHNA and YSLEER. The CDR3: CASSQDRYYEQYF. The CDR3 DNA reads TGCGCCAGCAGCCAAGATCGGTACTACGAGCAGTACTTC.

This clonotype has only a few counts. This chain joins TRBV7-2 and TRBJ2-1; no firm D call. Deletions cut 1 base from V and 9 bases from J, with 13 bases between. There are 14 residues in the CDR3. The V gene's germline CDR1 is SGHTA and CDR2 FQGNSA. In nucleotides, the CDR3 is TGTGCCAGCAGCTTAGGGCCCCAAAGTGTTGAGCAGTTCTTC. It translates to CASSLGPQSVEQFF.

The J gene is TRBJ2-1, the V gene TRBV12-3 or TRBV12-4; no firm D call. V was shortened by 1 base and J by 12 bases, with 4 bases between the two germline ends. The CDR3 sequence is 10 residues long. This CDR3 reads CASSLERQFF. CDR3 nucleotides: TGTGCCAGCAGTTTAGAGCGGCAGTTCTTC.

The chain employs TRBV20-1 and TRBJ2-7; TRBD2 aligns across 13 bases. CDR1 is DFQATT, CDR2 SNEGSKA, per germline (reference sequence). This CDR3 comprises 13 residues. V shed 5 bases and J 4 bases; nucleotides not matched to a gene: 2. This chain's CDR3 is CSAGTSGIYEQYF. CDR3 in DNA: TGCAGTGCTGGGACTAGCGGGATTTACGAGCAGTACTTC.

CDR3 residues: CASSIPTGPDTQYF. CDR3 coding DNA: TGTGCCAGCAGCATTCCGACAGGGCCCGATACGCAGTATTTT. J is TRBJ2-3 and V is TRBV7-8; 7 nucleotides agree with TRBD1. CDR1 and CDR2 from the germline V gene are SGHVS and FQNEAQ. The CDR3 has 14 amino acids. The V segment lost 5 bases and the J segment 6 bases; nucleotides outside the gene matches: 8.

The J gene is TRBJ2-7, the V gene TRBV4-3; D not certain. Germline assignment: CDR1 LGHNA and CDR2 YSLEER. The CDR3 runs to 15 residues. V lost 0 bases and J 0 bases, leaving 9 bases between the germline ends. CDR3 nucleotide sequence: TGCGCCAGCAGCCAAGACAGATCCCTCTCCTACGAGCAGTACTTC. This gives the protein CASSQDRSLSYEQYF.

This clonotype was seen repeatedly, ten times or more. This CDR3 is CASSIRTGGGYTF. The CDR3 bases are TGTGCCAGCAGCATACGGACAGGGGGCGGCTACACCTTC. The chain employs TRBV5-8 and TRBJ1-2; 11 bases agree with TRBD1. CDR3 size: 13 residues. The trim removed 4 bases at V and 8 bases at J, leaving 4 bases unmatched. Per germline, CDR1 SGHTS and CDR2 YDEGEE.

On this clonotype itself: At one end, the junction sequence differs from germline, possibly due to a read error. This chain links TRBV9 with TRBJ2-3; TRBD2 aligns across 8 bases. The CDR3 contains 14 residues. CDR1 is SGDLS, CDR2 YYNGEE, per germline. The CDR3 region is CASSFRTSKDTQYF. CDR3 coding DNA: TGTGCCAGCAGCTTCCGGACTAGCAAAGATACGCAGTATTTT.

This clonotype was seen at least ten times. V and J are TRBV24-1 and TRBJ2-1; 9 bases line up with TRBD1. Germline-derived CDR1 and CDR2 are KGHDR and SFDVKD. The CDR3 length is 20 residues. With 5 bases clipped from V and 2 bases from J, the junction kept 18 bases outside the gene matches. The CDR3 sequence is CATSASSPGTGRRAYNEQFF. The CDR3 coding sequence is TGTGCCACCAGTGCCTCCTCCCCCGGGACAGGGAGGAGGGCCTACAATGAGCAGTTCTTC.

This clonotype was detected only a few times. The chain combines TRBV20-1 with TRBJ2-5; 8 nucleotides line up with TRBD1. Germline trimming cut 3 bases from V and 3 bases from J; bases unmatched to any gene: 6. From germline, CDR1 is DFQATT and CDR2 SNEGSKA (reference sequence). This CDR3 has 14 residues. CDR3 region: CSASSGQGEETQYF. DNA for the CDR3: TGCAGTGCTAGTTCCGGACAGGGAGAAGAGACCCAGTACTTC.

This clonotype has ten or more counts. As DNA, the CDR3 is TGCAGTGCTGAGGGGTCAGATACGCAGTATTTT. This gives the protein CSAEGSDTQYF. The chain is built from TRBV20-1 and TRBJ2-3; the D gene could be TRBD1 or TRBD2 (5 bases each). The germline gives CDR1 DFQATT, CDR2 SNEGSKA (reference sequence). The V end was cut by 5 bases, the J end by 4 bases, with 7 bases between. This CDR3 has 11 amino acids.

This clonotype occurred many times. V is TRBV7-2 and J is TRBJ1-2; D remains ambiguous. Germline CDR1 SGHTA, CDR2 FQGNSA. The ends were cut back, 6 bases at V and 1 base at J, with 9 bases in the middle. The CDR3 loop spans 13 amino acids. The CDR3, as DNA: TGTGCCAGCAGTACTGATTATAACTATGGCTACACCTTC. It is translated as CASSTDYNYGYTF.

This clonotype was seen more than once but under ten times. The chain is built from TRBV7-2 and TRBJ2-7; either TRBD1 or TRBD2 may supply D (5 bases each). Germline V gene sequence: CDR1 SGHTA, CDR2 FQGNSA. V was shortened by 7 bases and J by 3 bases, with 13 bases between the two germline ends. CDR3 length: 13 residues. The CDR3 here is CASTRGTGYEQYF. The DNA of the CDR3 is TGTGCCAGCACTAGAGGGACGGGCTACGAGCAGTACTTC.

Many counts were recorded for this clonotype. V gene TRBV5-1 combines with J gene TRBJ2-1; D gene unclear. The V end lost 0 bases, the J end lost 0 bases, and 7 bases lay between the germline ends. Germline V CDR1 and CDR2: SGHRS, YFSETQ. This CDR3 has 15 residues. Here the CDR3 DNA reads TGCGCCAGCAGCTTGGACCGGGCCTCCTACAATGAGCAGTTCTTC. Its protein product is CASSLDRASYNEQFF. Together with reference TRBV5-1 and TRBJ2-1, the CDR3 gives the full variable domain: KAGVTQTPRYLIKTRGQQVTLSCSPISGHRSVSWYQQTPGQGLQFLFEYFSETQRNKGNFPGRFSGRQFSNSRSEMNVSTLELGDSALYLCASSLDRASYNEQFFGPGTRLTVL.

J is TRBJ2-3 and V is TRBV6-5; 10 bases line up with TRBD2. The V and J ends lost 3 bases and 5 bases, in that order; junction bases with no gene match: 8. The V gene's germline CDR1 is MNHEY and CDR2 SVGAGI. CDR3 length equals 16 residues. The CDR3 region has the DNA TGTGCCAGCAGTTATCTAAGCGGGAGGGCCCAAGATACGCAGTATTTT. Translation gives CASSYLSGRAQDTQYF.

This clonotype appeared a few times. The chain recombines TRBV20-1 with TRBJ2-3; tentatively, D is TRBD2 (6 bases). CDR3 length: 15 residues. From germline, CDR1 is DFQATT and CDR2 SNEGSKA (reference sequence). Trimming removed 7 bases at V and 2 bases at J, with 19 bases between. The CDR3 reads CSVILRDSNTDTQYF. In DNA form, the CDR3 reads TGCAGTGTCATCTTAAGGGACTCAAACACAGATACGCAGTATTTT.

This clonotype has more than one count but fewer than ten. The chain recombines TRBV12-3 or TRBV12-4 with TRBJ2-5; TRBD1 matches 10 bases. The CDR3 contains 14 residues. Trimming at V came to 8 bases and at J to 2 bases, leaving 5 bases not matched to a gene. The CDR3 DNA is TGTGCCAGCTGGGGGACAGGGGTACAAGAGACCCAGTACTTC. It codes for CASWGTGVQETQYF.

This clonotype showed up just a few times. This rearrangement joins TRBV7-8 to TRBJ1-4, with a tentative D call TRBD1 (5 bases). Germline assignment: CDR1 SGHVS and CDR2 FQNEAQ. Deletions cut 5 bases from V and 7 bases from J, with 11 bases between. The CDR3 contains 13 residues. CDR3 protein: CASSLLGGEKLFF. CDR3 bases: TGTGCCAGCAGCCTACTGGGGGGTGAAAAACTGTTTTTT.

The gene calls are TRBV7-2 and TRBJ2-5; no firm D call. The CDR3 is made up of 14 amino acids. The germline V and J ends were trimmed by 1 base and 0 bases, with 6 bases remaining between them. Looked up from germline, CDR1 is SGHTA and CDR2 is FQGNSA. CDR3 sequence: CASSLESYQETQYF. The CDR3 DNA follows: TGTGCCAGCAGCTTAGAGTCGTACCAAGAGACCCAGTACTTC.

This clonotype was observed a handful of times. The chain joins TRBV6-4 to TRBJ2-6; D is uncertain. Trimming left V 3 bases short and J 3 bases short, with 3 bases between. The germline CDR1 and CDR2 sequences are MRHNA and SNTAGT. The CDR3 runs to 13 residues. The CDR3 DNA follows: TGTGCCAGCAGTGAGGTTGGGGCCAACGTCCTGACTTTC. Protein product: CASSEVGANVLTF.

This clonotype was seen ten or more times. V gene TRBV3-1 combines with J gene TRBJ1-4; D is uncertain. V was pared by 3 bases and J by 8 bases, with 7 bases between. Germline CDR1 reads LGHDT; CDR2 reads YNNKEL (reference sequence). The CDR3 is 12 amino acids. CDR3 sequence (DNA): TGTGCCAGCAGCCAGGAAGGGGAAAAACTGTTTTTT. Its translation: CASSQEGEKLFF.

DNA for the CDR3: TGCGCCAGCAGCCACGGGACTAGCGGGTTTAATGAGCAGTTCTTC. Translating gives CASSHGTSGFNEQFF. This rearrangement joins TRBV4-1 to TRBJ2-1; 12 bases agree with TRBD2. Looked up from germline, CDR1 is MGHRA and CDR2 is YSYEKL. Unmatched junction bases numbered 4, after V lost 3 bases and J lost 7 bases. The length of the CDR3 is 15 residues.

This clonotype was seen a few times. The V call is TRBV18, the J call TRBJ2-2, with D hard to call. Trimming took 0 bases from V and 0 from J, leaving 14 bases between them. CDR1 and CDR2 from the germline V gene are KGHSH and LQKENI. CDR3 size: 18 residues. The CDR3 bases are TGTGCCAGCTCACCACCGCTTGGTCTGAACGCGAACACCGGGGAGCTGTTTTTT. Protein: CASSPPLGLNANTGELFF.

This clonotype was found a few times. The V call is TRBV20-1, the J call TRBJ2-4, with D tentatively TRBD2 (5 bases). The germline gives CDR1 DFQATT, CDR2 SNEGSKA (reference sequence). Between the trimmed V and J ends, which lost 1 base and 0 bases, there was a span of 19 bases. CDR3 length: 18 amino acids. The CDR3 is CSARVGRGSALAKNIQYF. DNA for the CDR3: TGCAGTGCTAGAGTGGGCAGAGGGTCTGCCCTAGCCAAAAACATTCAGTACTTC.

V and J are TRBV7-2 and TRBJ2-2; D not resolved. Trimming stripped 5 bases from V and 1 base from J, with 8 bases between. The germline V gene has CDR1 SGHTA and CDR2 FQGNSA. This CDR3 has 14 amino acids. In DNA form, the CDR3 reads TGTGCCAGCAGCCACCGGAGGAACACCGGGGAGCTGTTTTTT. This codes for CASSHRRNTGELFF.

The J gene is TRBJ2-1, the V gene TRBV18; D gene uncertain. Germline CDR1 reads KGHSH; CDR2 reads LQKENI. The CDR3 is 16 amino acids. Trimming took off 0 bases at V and 8 bases at J, with 17 bases between the two ends. CDR3 sequence: CASSPPSKARGDEQFF. CDR3 bases: TGTGCCAGCTCACCACCCTCTAAGGCGCGTGGGGATGAGCAGTTCTTC. Full variable domain (outside the CDR3, taken from reference TRBV18 and TRBJ2-1): NAGVMQNPRHLVRRRGQEARLRCSPMKGHSHVYWYRQLPEEGLKFMVYLQKENIIDESGMPKERFSAEFPKEGPSILRIQQVVRGDSAAYFCASSPPSKARGDEQFFGPGTRLTVL.